The rows below give T cell receptor beta chains drawn from one sample of a study of T cell responses to AZD1222 COVID-19 vaccine. Profiling relied on immunoSEQ multiplex PCR, and the TCRdb table lists in-frame clones only, not all of them. The top ten hold about 1.5% of the sample, which has about 210,000 clones, approximately 94% seen once. The starting material was peripheral blood, obtained 28 days after the second dose of the MenACWY control vaccine. All receptors come from an adult who received the MenACWY meningococcal vaccine as a control. The CDR3 runs from the conserved cysteine through the conserved F or W. D genes are given only for firm matches. Clone size is not always given. Where it is, it says once, few, many or a class for expanded clones.

J: TRBJ1-5; size: -; V: TRBV19; D: TRBD1; CDR3: CASSIEGQRSNQPQHF; DNA: TGTGCCAGTAGTATAGAGGGACAGAGAAGCAATCAGCCCCAGCATTTT
J: TRBJ2-3; size: -; V: TRBV5-6; D: -; CDR3: CASRSGVDTQYF; DNA: TGTGCCAGCAGATCGGGGGTAGATACGCAGTATTTT
J: TRBJ2-7; size: -; V: TRBV28; D: -; CDR3: CASSVGRPGEQYF; DNA: TGTGCCAGCAGCGTTGGACGGCCTGGGGAGCAGTACTTC
J: TRBJ2-3; size: -; V: TRBV7-2; D: TRBD2; CDR3: CASSLSGGTDTQYF; DNA: TGTGCCAGCAGCTTATCCGGGGGGACGGATACGCAGTATTTT
J: TRBJ2-5; size: -; V: TRBV9; D: TRBD2; CDR3: CASSVGGSPETQYF; DNA: TGTGCCAGCAGCGTAGGCGGGAGCCCAGAGACCCAGTACTTC
J: TRBJ2-1; size: -; V: TRBV7-9; D: TRBD2; CDR3: CASRYGGVNGEQFF; DNA: TGTGCCAGCAGATACGGGGGGGTCAACGGTGAGCAGTTCTTC
J: TRBJ1-1; size: once; V: TRBV6-5; D: -; CDR3: CASSYLLGGTEAFF; DNA: TGTGCCAGCAGTTACCTCCTCGGGGGCACTGAAGCTTTCTTT
J: TRBJ2-7; size: -; V: TRBV7-5; D: -; CDR3: CARTRGGNYEQYF; DNA: TGTGCCAGAACCAGAGGGGGGAACTACGAGCAGTACTTC
J: TRBJ1-1; size: once; V: TRBV14; D: -; CDR3: CASSQLGWASNTEAFF; DNA: TGTGCCAGCAGCCAACTGGGTTGGGCGTCGAACACTGAAGCTTTCTTT
J: TRBJ1-2; size: -; V: TRBV7-2; D: -; CDR3: CASSPGLANYGYTF; DNA: TGTGCCAGCAGCCCCGGGCTAGCTAACTATGGCTACACCTTC
J: TRBJ2-3; size: once; V: TRBV7-6; D: -; CDR3: CASSLVAGERTDTQYF; DNA: TGTGCCAGCAGCTTAGTGGCAGGGGAACGCACAGATACGCAGTATTTT
J: TRBJ2-7; size: -; V: TRBV6-5; D: -; CDR3: CASSSTGSYEQYF; DNA: TGTGCCAGCAGTTCAACAGGGTCCTACGAGCAGTACTTC
J: TRBJ2-1; size: -; V: TRBV6-6; D: TRBD2; CDR3: CASSYGGLASDEQFF; DNA: TGTGCCAGCAGTTACGGGGGACTAGCGTCCGATGAGCAGTTCTTC
J: TRBJ2-7; size: -; V: TRBV11-2; D: TRBD2; CDR3: CASSSSTSGALEQYF; DNA: TGTGCCAGCAGTTCGTCGACTAGCGGAGCCTTGGAGCAGTACTTC
J: TRBJ1-6; size: -; V: TRBV4-3; D: -; CDR3: CASSQVELNSPLHF; DNA: TGCGCCAGCAGCCAAGTTGAATTGAATTCACCCCTCCACTTT
J: TRBJ2-3; size: -; V: TRBV19; D: -; CDR3: CASSIGGRADTQYF; DNA: TGTGCCAGTAGCATAGGGGGGAGGGCAGATACGCAGTATTTT
J: TRBJ1-5; size: -; V: TRBV6-5; D: -; CDR3: CASRGNDNQPQHF; DNA: TGTGCCAGCAGGGGGAATGACAATCAGCCCCAGCATTTT
J: TRBJ1-2; size: -; V: TRBV28; D: -; CDR3: CASRGRYPHGYTF; DNA: TGTGCCAGCAGGGGACGTTATCCCCATGGCTACACCTTC
J: TRBJ2-2; size: -; V: TRBV9; D: TRBD1; CDR3: CASSAEPGQGIYLDTGELFF; DNA: TGTGCCAGCAGCGCAGAGCCGGGACAGGGGATTTACTTGGACACCGGGGAGCTGTTTTTT
J: TRBJ1-4; size: -; V: TRBV9; D: TRBD1; CDR3: CASSETGANEKLFF; DNA: TGTGCCAGCAGCGAGACAGGGGCTAATGAAAAACTGTTTTTT
J: TRBJ1-2; size: -; V: TRBV29-1; D: -; CDR3: CSVPDGWGYTF; DNA: TGCAGCGTTCCGGACGGATGGGGCTACACCTTC
J: TRBJ1-1; size: -; V: TRBV19; D: -; CDR3: CAIRWGTEAFF; DNA: TGTGCCATAAGGTGGGGTACTGAAGCTTTCTTT
J: TRBJ2-5; size: -; V: TRBV6-5; D: TRBD1; CDR3: CASRGDRGETQYF; DNA: TGTGCCAGCAGAGGGGACAGGGGTGAGACCCAGTACTTC
J: TRBJ2-7; size: -; V: TRBV9; D: -; CDR3: CASGSEGTVRGEQYF; DNA: TGTGCCAGCGGGAGCGAAGGGACCGTTCGAGGGGAGCAGTACTTC
J: TRBJ2-7; size: -; V: TRBV27; D: TRBD1; CDR3: CASSGTGASYEQYF; DNA: TGTGCCAGCAGTGGGACAGGGGCCTCCTACGAGCAGTACTTC
J: TRBJ2-7; size: -; V: TRBV19; D: TRBD2; CDR3: CASSIGLASYEQYF; DNA: TGTGCCAGTAGTATAGGACTAGCCTCCTACGAGCAGTACTTC
J: TRBJ2-7; size: -; V: TRBV6-1; D: -; CDR3: CASSDRDYEQYF; DNA: TGTGCCAGCAGTGACCGGGACTACGAGCAGTACTTC
J: TRBJ1-1; size: -; V: TRBV7-9; D: -; CDR3: CASSVRAGIEAFF; DNA: TGTGCCAGCAGCGTACGCGCGGGGATTGAAGCTTTCTTT
J: TRBJ2-1; size: -; V: TRBV19; D: TRBD2; CDR3: CASSPSGSSYNEQFF; DNA: TGTGCCAGTAGCCCTAGCGGGAGCTCCTACAATGAGCAGTTCTTC
J: TRBJ2-3; size: -; V: TRBV6-5; D: -; CDR3: CASSYEGTVTDTQYF; DNA: TGTGCCAGCAGTTATGAGGGAACGGTTACAGATACGCAGTATTTT
J: TRBJ2-5; size: -; V: TRBV12-3/TRBV12-4; D: -; CDR3: CASTSDNQETQYF; DNA: TGTGCCAGCACATCAGACAACCAAGAGACCCAGTACTTC
J: TRBJ2-2; size: -; V: TRBV27; D: TRBD2; CDR3: CASSPLLAFPGELFF; DNA: TGTGCCAGCAGTCCTCTACTAGCGTTCCCCGGGGAGCTGTTTTTT
J: TRBJ1-5; size: once; V: TRBV28; D: -; CDR3: CASSPMEGRESWQPQHF; DNA: TGTGCCAGCAGTCCCATGGAGGGCAGGGAGTCCTGGCAGCCCCAGCATTTT
J: TRBJ1-3; size: few; V: TRBV15; D: -; CDR3: CATSREVGSGNTIYF; DNA: TGTGCCACCAGCAGAGAGGTGGGATCTGGAAACACCATATATTTT
J: TRBJ1-4; size: -; V: TRBV11-2; D: -; CDR3: CASSLDRGTNEKLFF; DNA: TGTGCCAGCAGCTTAGATCGGGGGACAAATGAAAAACTGTTTTTT
J: TRBJ2-7; size: -; V: TRBV9; D: TRBD2; CDR3: CASSVGASGNSYEQYF; DNA: TGTGCCAGCAGCGTAGGTGCTAGCGGGAACTCCTACGAGCAGTACTTC
J: TRBJ2-1; size: -; V: TRBV3-1/TRBV3-2; D: TRBD2; CDR3: CASSQDVAGVNEQFF; DNA: TGTGCCAGCAGCCAAGATGTGGCGGGGGTAAATGAGCAGTTCTTC
J: TRBJ2-3; size: -; V: TRBV19; D: TRBD1; CDR3: CASSQTGVTDTQYF; DNA: TGTGCCAGCTCACAAACAGGGGTCACAGATACGCAGTATTTT
J: TRBJ2-3; size: -; V: TRBV5-1; D: TRBD2; CDR3: CASSPTSGGEPDTQYF; DNA: TGCGCCAGCAGCCCGACTAGCGGGGGGGAACCAGATACGCAGTATTTT
J: TRBJ2-3; size: -; V: TRBV15; D: -; CDR3: CATSRVASLGGTDTQYF; DNA: TGTGCCACCAGCAGAGTCGCGAGTTTGGGGGGCACAGATACGCAGTATTTT
J: TRBJ2-7; size: -; V: TRBV7-9; D: -; CDR3: CASSLAPGEQYF; DNA: TGTGCCAGCAGCTTAGCCCCTGGCGAGCAGTACTTC
J: TRBJ2-1; size: -; V: TRBV6-6; D: -; CDR3: CASSYSVASSYNEQFF; DNA: TGTGCCAGCAGTTACTCTGTGGCCAGCTCCTACAATGAGCAGTTCTTC
J: TRBJ2-7; size: -; V: TRBV30; D: TRBD1; CDR3: CAWRSTGGEQYF; DNA: TGTGCCTGGAGATCGACAGGGGGCGAGCAGTACTTC
J: TRBJ1-2; size: -; V: TRBV4-2; D: -; CDR3: CASSLFAVTHGYTF; DNA: TGTGCCAGCAGCCTGTTTGCGGTTACCCATGGCTACACCTTC
J: TRBJ2-2; size: few; V: TRBV6-5; D: -; CDR3: CASRSSLTPGGELFF; DNA: TGTGCCAGCAGATCCAGCCTAACCCCCGGCGGGGAGCTGTTTTTT
J: TRBJ2-1; size: -; V: TRBV9; D: TRBD1; CDR3: CASSERDSSYNEQFF; DNA: TGTGCCAGCAGCGAGAGGGACAGTTCCTACAATGAGCAGTTCTTC
J: TRBJ2-7; size: -; V: TRBV9; D: -; CDR3: CASSVAGVGSPGEQYF; DNA: TGTGCCAGCAGCGTAGCCGGGGTCGGGTCTCCCGGGGAGCAGTACTTC
J: TRBJ2-3; size: -; V: TRBV7-3; D: -; CDR3: CASSLSGEGDTQYF; DNA: TGTGCCAGCAGCTTATCAGGGGAAGGGGATACGCAGTATTTT
J: TRBJ1-1; size: -; V: TRBV30; D: -; CDR3: CAWRGGGDTEAFF; DNA: TGTGCCTGGAGGGGAGGTGGAGACACTGAAGCTTTCTTT
J: TRBJ1-3; size: -; V: TRBV30; D: -; CDR3: CAWRQGSSGNTIYF; DNA: TGTGCCTGGCGCCAGGGCTCCTCTGGAAACACCATATATTTT